This TCR beta chain appears in the sequencing data of a study of OX40 agonist ivuxolimab in advanced cancers. Background on the study: Ivuxolimab doses were 0.01, 0.1, 0.3, 1.5, 3 or 10 mg/kg every 2 weeks. Prior anti-PD-1, anti-PD-L1 or anti-CTLA-4 therapy did not bar entry, and approximately 40% had some.

Notes on the study in general: Both blood CD4+ and CD8+ T cells showed clonal growth by week 6 at 0.1 to 3.0 mg/kg.

Turning to this clone: Its antigen remains unidentified. Other DNA sequences in the sample encode the same CDR3.

Sequenced by immunoSEQ multiplex PCR; TCRdb stores in-frame clones only, minus some. The data hold some 87,000 clones, with about 88% observed a single time. The CDR3 loop spans 11 amino acids. Trimming took 7 bases from V and 1 from J, leaving 5 bases between them. CDR1 is SQVTM and CDR2 is ANQGSEA in the germline V gene. The TCR comes from an adult with an advanced solid tumor such as melanoma, head and neck, liver or kidney cancer. V is TRBV29-1 and J is TRBJ1-3; D is uncertain. The sequencing used CD4+ or CD8+ T cells sorted from blood, collected in a trial of the OX40 agonist ivuxolimab. CDR3 in amino acids: CSALSGNTIYF. CDR3 DNA sequence: TGCAGCGCCCTTTCTGGAAACACCATATATTTT.